These 17 T cell receptor beta chains came from one sample sequenced in a study of T-cell reconstitution after alpha-beta-depleted transplantation in children. Preparing the TCRbeta library involved the use of unique molecular identifiers. TCRdb analysed the PCR reads with MiXCR anew, one entry per CDR3 protein. The table shows 250,000 to 400,000 distinct CDR3 sequences, with approximately 20% occurring only once. This material consisted of PBMCs, mostly from graft donor cells, taken 180 days after TCRalphabeta/CD19-depleted stem cell transplant. The receptor source for this set is a male patient younger than 18 who had a stem cell transplant for acute lymphoblastic leukemia, so the T cells may come from the graft donor.

This clonotype was detected only a few times. The V and J genes are TRBV12-3 or TRBV12-4 and TRBJ1-5; D remains ambiguous. This CDR3 is built from 13 residues. V gave up 5 bases and J gave up 4 bases, with 9 bases separating them. The CDR3 loop reads CASSRAENQPQHF. The CDR3 nucleotides read TGTGCCAGCAGTCGGGCGGAGAATCAGCCCCAGCATTTT.

This chain links TRBV25-1 with TRBJ2-5, with 8 bases aligning to TRBD2. Germline CDR1 and CDR2: MGHDK and SYGVNS. There are 14 residues in the CDR3. V gave up 5 bases and J gave up 2 bases; unmatched junction bases: 4. CDR3 DNA: TGTGCCAGCAGTCAAGCGGGAGAGCAAGAGACCCAGTACTTC. Amino acid sequence: CASSQAGEQETQYF.

A few counts support this clonotype. This rearrangement joins TRBV10-1 to TRBJ2-2; tentative D call: TRBD1 (6 bases). Trimming removed 6 bases from V and 6 bases from J, with 14 bases in between. The CDR3 sequence is 14 residues long. The germline V gene has CDR1 WNHNN and CDR2 SYGVQD (reference sequence). In DNA, the CDR3 is TGCGCCAGCAGCAACGCCAGGGGCGCCGGGGAGCTGTTTTTT. Its translation: CASSNARGAGELFF.

In its sample, this clonotype was seen a few times. The rearrangement uses TRBV9 and TRBJ1-5; tentative D call: TRBD1 (5 bases). CDR3 length: 15 residues. V gave up 0 bases and J gave up 1 base, with 8 bases separating them. Germline V lookup: CDR1 SGDLS, CDR2 YYNGEE. CDR3 protein: CASSVGGESNQPQHF. CDR3 bases: TGTGCCAGCAGCGTAGGGGGGGAAAGCAATCAGCCCCAGCATTTT.

The V gene is TRBV4-2, the J gene TRBJ2-1, with TRBD2 identical over 11 bases. The trim removed 5 bases at V and 1 base at J, leaving 13 bases unmatched. Germline values: CDR1 LGHNA, CDR2 YNFKEQ. There are 19 residues in the CDR3. The CDR3 region has the DNA TGTGCCAGCAGCACGCCGACTAGCGGGAATGGTTATTCCTACAATGAGCAGTTCTTC. This sequence encodes CASSTPTSGNGYSYNEQFF.

The chain carries TRBV20-1 and TRBJ2-1; 9 positions match TRBD2. In germline, CDR1 is DFQATT, CDR2 SNEGSKA (reference sequence). V lost 4 bases to trimming and J lost 3 bases; unmatched junction nucleotides: 7. The CDR3 extends over 15 amino acids. DNA of the CDR3: TGCAGTGCTACCCTAGCGGGGTTAGACTACAATGAGCAGTTCTTC. Translated, it gives CSATLAGLDYNEQFF.

This clonotype was picked up a small number of times. The V call is TRBV10-2, the J call TRBJ2-2, with TRBD1 matching over 11 bases. Per the germline V gene, CDR1 is WSHSY and CDR2 is SAAADI. This CDR3 comprises 16 residues. The junction had 5 bases not matched to a gene; V was cut back by 8 bases and J by 0 bases. DNA of the CDR3: TGCGCCAGCCGGACAGGGGGCGGCTCGAACACCGGGGAGCTGTTTTTT. It yields the protein CASRTGGGSNTGELFF.

This clonotype was seen more than once but under ten times. The rearrangement uses TRBV12-3 or TRBV12-4 and TRBJ1-1, with no clear D. This CDR3 is 14 amino acids long. V gave up 4 bases and J gave up 8 bases, with 17 bases separating them. CDR3 nucleotide sequence: TGTGCCAGCAGTTCCTTAGGGCGGAGGCTGGAAGCTTTCTTT. It yields the protein CASSSLGRRLEAFF.

The rearrangement joins TRBV24-1 to TRBJ2-3; D possibly corresponds to TRBD2 (6 bases). CDR3 size: 14 residues. In germline, CDR1 is KGHDR, CDR2 SFDVKD. Trimming shortened V by 9 bases and J by 2 bases, and 14 bases separated the two germline ends. CDR3 nucleotides: TGTGCCACCGCTGCGACTAGATTCACAGATACGCAGTATTTT. Residues: CATAATRFTDTQYF.

The sample holds one count of this clonotype. This CDR3 fails to terminate in the conserved phenylalanine or tryptophan, so it likely reflects a read error. J is TRBJ2-1 and V is TRBV5-1; D is possibly TRBD1 (5 bases). V lost 0 bases and J lost 4, with 8 bases in between. The CDR3 runs to 14 residues. Germline V gene lookup returns CDR1 SGHRS and CDR2 YFSETQ. CDR3 coding DNA: TGCGCCAGCAGCTTGGGACAGAATTACAATGAGCAGTTCTGC. Translation: CASSLGQNYNEQFC.

The chain recombines TRBV5-1 with TRBJ1-2; D is undetermined. Trimming removed 1 base at V and 5 bases at J, with 6 bases between. The germline V gene encodes CDR1 SGHRS and CDR2 YFSETQ. The CDR3 is 12 residues long. CDR3 DNA: TGCGCCAGCAGCTTGATCGGGTATGGCTACACCTTC. This gives the protein CASSLIGYGYTF.

The chain recombines TRBV20-1 with TRBJ2-7, with 7 bases matching TRBD1. This CDR3 is built from 12 residues. Germline V gene lookup returns CDR1 DFQATT and CDR2 SNEGSKA (reference sequence). Unmatched junction bases numbered 8, after V lost 5 bases and J lost 7 bases. The CDR3 loop reads CSAGDSLGEQYF. CDR3 sequence (DNA): TGCAGTGCTGGGGACAGTCTAGGGGAGCAGTACTTC.

The chain links TRBV7-3 to TRBJ1-3; D gene uncertain. This CDR3 is built from 14 residues. The germline gives CDR1 SGHTA, CDR2 FQGTGA. Trimming shortened V by 2 bases and J by 0 bases, and 5 bases separated the two germline ends. CDR3: CASSLYASGNTIYF. As DNA, the CDR3 is TGTGCCAGCAGCTTATATGCCTCTGGAAACACCATATATTTT.

The rearrangement uses TRBV4-1 and TRBJ2-2, with TRBD1 identical over 8 bases. Germline lookup yields CDR1 MGHRA and CDR2 YSYEKL. CDR3 length: 18 residues. The V segment lost 1 base and the J segment 6 bases; nucleotides outside the gene matches: 13. The DNA for the CDR3 is TGCGCCAGCAGCCAAGGGCGGAAAGGGACAGGAGGATCCGGGGAGCTGTTTTTT. Protein: CASSQGRKGTGGSGELFF.

This clonotype was seen once. The chain couples TRBV20-1 to TRBJ2-7, with TRBD1 matching 10 bases. The CDR3 has 14 amino acids. The germline V gene encodes CDR1 DFQATT and CDR2 SNEGSKA (reference sequence). V shed 5 bases and J 4 bases; nucleotides not matched to a gene: 8. CDR3 in amino acids: CSASFGQGVYEQYF. CDR3 nucleotides: TGCAGTGCTTCGTTTGGACAGGGGGTATACGAGCAGTACTTC.

The chain is built from TRBV20-1 and TRBJ1-4; D unclear. Per the germline V gene, CDR1 is DFQATT and CDR2 is SNEGSKA (reference sequence). V lost 5 bases and J 5 bases, leaving 15 bases between the germline ends. The CDR3 has 14 amino acids. The CDR3 spells CSAYQPLYNEKLFF. The CDR3 bases are TGCAGTGCTTATCAGCCGCTATACAATGAAAAACTGTTTTTT.

This rearrangement joins TRBV24-1 to TRBJ1-1; a weak D match, TRBD1 (5 bases). Germline assignment: CDR1 KGHDR and CDR2 SFDVKD. Trimming shortened V by 10 bases and J by 1 base, and 12 bases separated the two germline ends. The CDR3 length is 13 residues. DNA of the CDR3: TGTGCCACTTTTGACCAGGGGAACACTGAAGCTTTCTTT. Translation: CATFDQGNTEAFF.